The 30 T cell receptor beta chains below come from one sample, sequenced in a study of T cell responses to AZD1222 COVID-19 vaccine. The method was immunoSEQ multiplex PCR; TCRdb's version includes in-frame clones alone and lacks a portion of them. The sample has roughly 130,000 clones, approximately 94% seen once. The sequences come from peripheral blood, collected on day 0 of AZD1222 vaccination. These TCRs come from an adult in good health.

This clone was detected only once. V is TRBV7-9 and J is TRBJ1-1; 9 nucleotides agree with TRBD1. The CDR3 loop spans 16 amino acids. Trimming took 5 bases from V and 5 from J; bases not matched to a gene: 12. Per germline, CDR1 SEHNR and CDR2 FQNEAQ (reference sequence). The CDR3 bases are TGTGCCAGCAGCCGGGCGACAGGGGGAAAGAAGACTGAAGCTTTCTTT. This codes for CASSRATGGKKTEAFF.

The chain combines TRBV3-1 (or the pseudogene TRBV3-2) with TRBJ1-1; D is uncertain. Trimming took off 2 bases at V and 9 bases at J, with 19 bases between the two ends. Germline CDR1 and CDR2: LGHDT and YNNKEL (reference sequence). This CDR3 has 15 amino acids. The CDR3 is CASSQSGRVLLKAFF. The CDR3 bases are TGTGCCAGCAGCCAAAGTGGGCGGGTCCTTCTTAAAGCTTTCTTT.

V usage is TRBV29-1 and J usage is TRBJ1-2; D ambiguous. Germline values: CDR1 SQVTM, CDR2 ANQGSEA. The CDR3 length is 15 residues. Trimming took 6 bases from V and 5 from J, leaving 22 bases between them. The CDR3 DNA is TGCAGCGTCCCAACCCCGATCAGACGAAAATATGGCTACACCTTC. Encoded protein: CSVPTPIRRKYGYTF. Full variable domain (outside the CDR3, taken from reference TRBV29-1 and TRBJ1-2): SAVISQKPSRDICQRGTSLTIQCQVDSQVTMMFWYRQQPGQSLTLIATANQGSEATYESGFVIDKFPISRPNLTFSTLTVSNMSPEDSSIYLCSVPTPIRRKYGYTFGSGTRLTVV.

Points on this clone: One junction end does not reproduce the germline sequence, and a read error may be involved. The V and J genes are TRBV3-1 (or the pseudogene TRBV3-2) and TRBJ2-1; TRBD2 aligns across 8 bases. The CDR3 sequence is 11 residues long. Germline V gene data show CDR1 as LGHDT and CDR2 as YNNKEL (reference sequence). CDR3 in amino acids: CASSHAGLGVF. The CDR3 DNA reads as TGTGCCAGCAGCCATGCGGGACTAGGGGTCTTC.

This rearrangement joins TRBV15 to TRBJ2-2; D may be TRBD1 (6 bases). The CDR3 runs to 13 residues. Germline assignment: CDR1 LNHNV and CDR2 YYDKDF (reference sequence). Trimming pared 9 bases from V and 4 bases from J, leaving 12 bases between. The CDR3 DNA reads TGTGCCACTCCGGGACATACCACCGGGGAGCTGTTTTTT. Its translation is CATPGHTTGELFF.

The chain employs TRBV5-4 and TRBJ1-2; D is possibly TRBD1 (5 bases). V lost 5 bases and J 4 bases, leaving 21 bases between the germline ends. This CDR3 spans 16 amino acids. The germline CDR1 and CDR2 sequences are SGHNT and YYREEE (reference sequence). Written as DNA, the CDR3 is TGTGCCAGCAGAGAGGGAGGAGGACAAGGTTCCTATGGCTACACCTTC. Encoded protein: CASREGGGQGSYGYTF.

This chain links TRBV6-5 with TRBJ1-1; TRBD1 might be the D (6 bases). Per germline, CDR1 MNHEY and CDR2 SVGAGI. V was trimmed by 10 bases and J by 4 bases, leaving 19 bases between them. The CDR3 contains 14 residues. CDR3 sequence (DNA): TGTGCCACCACGGGACATTTACAGCCCACTGAAGCTTTCTTT. The encoded protein is CATTGHLQPTEAFF.

The J gene is TRBJ2-7, the V gene TRBV11-2, with a possible D match to TRBD1 (6 bases). The V gene's germline CDR1 is SGHAT and CDR2 FQNNGV. The CDR3 loop spans 14 amino acids. Trimming cost V 5 bases and J 3 bases, with 14 bases left between them. CDR3 residues: CASSPDRNFYEQYF. CDR3 bases: TGTGCCAGCAGCCCAGACAGGAACTTCTACGAGCAGTACTTC.

V is TRBV5-5 and J is TRBJ2-7, with D perhaps being TRBD1 or TRBD2 (5 bases each). The CDR3 extends over 13 amino acids. The germline V and J ends were trimmed by 0 bases and 3 bases, with 7 bases remaining between them. The germline V gene encodes CDR1 SGHKS and CDR2 YYEKEE (reference sequence). Here the CDR3 reads CASSLGGVYEQYF. The CDR3 coding sequence is TGTGCCAGCAGCTTGGGAGGGGTCTACGAGCAGTACTTC.

The chain has TRBV7-9 and TRBJ2-4, with a tentative D call TRBD2 (7 bases). In germline, CDR1 is SEHNR, CDR2 FQNEAQ (reference sequence). With 5 bases removed from V and 7 bases from J, the gap between germline ends came to 12 bases. The CDR3 is 13 amino acids. DNA for the CDR3: TGTGCCAGCAGCGGACTAGGGGGGAACATTCAGTACTTC. It is translated as CASSGLGGNIQYF.

The genes are TRBV11-2 and TRBJ2-1; 9 bases are shared with TRBD1. CDR1 SGHAT and CDR2 FQNNGV come from the germline V gene. With V trimmed by 6 bases and J by 8 bases, 11 bases remained unmatched. The CDR3 loop spans 15 amino acids. The CDR3 DNA reads as TGTGCCAGCAGGGAGACCTCGACAGGGGGTCATGAGCAGTTCTTC. Its translation: CASRETSTGGHEQFF. The entire variable domain, with the rest obtained from reference TRBV11-2 and TRBJ2-1, is as follows: EAGVAQSPRYKIIEKRQSVAFWCNPISGHATLYWYQQILGQGPKLLIQFQNNGVVDDSQLPKDRFSAERLKGVDSTLKIQPAKLEDSAVYLCASRETSTGGHEQFFGPGTRLTVL.

The genes are TRBV28 and TRBJ1-2; 7 nucleotides agree with TRBD1. V lost 5 bases and J lost 8; bases outside the gene matches: 14. CDR3 length: 15 residues. Germline lookup yields CDR1 MDHEN and CDR2 SYDVKM. The CDR3 is CASSAETGLAAGYTF. CDR3 bases: TGTGCCAGCAGTGCCGAGACAGGGCTAGCCGCGGGCTACACCTTC.

The chain carries TRBV3-1 (or the pseudogene TRBV3-2) and TRBJ2-7; D might be TRBD2 (6 bases). The V and J ends lost 3 bases and 3 bases respectively, with 9 bases between them. CDR3 length: 13 residues. Germline V gene lookup returns CDR1 LGHDT and CDR2 YNNKEL (reference sequence). CDR3 region: CASSQRLGYEQYF. The CDR3, as DNA: TGTGCCAGCAGCCAGCGACTAGGCTACGAGCAGTACTTC.

The V gene is TRBV7-3, the J gene TRBJ2-5, with D unresolved. The germline V gene encodes CDR1 SGHTA and CDR2 FQGTGA. This CDR3 comprises 14 residues. Trimming pared 4 bases from V and 5 bases from J, leaving 14 bases between. CDR3 bases: TGTGCCAGCAGCTCCGACGGCCAGGCGGAGACCCAGTACTTC. It is translated as CASSSDGQAETQYF.

The V call is TRBV19, the J call TRBJ2-3, with 12 bases lining up with TRBD1. Germline CDR1 reads LNHDA; CDR2 reads SQIVND (reference sequence). This CDR3 spans 20 amino acids. Losses at the gene ends were 3 bases for V and 5 bases for J; bases not matched to a gene: 18. The DNA of the CDR3 is TGTGCCAGTAGTATCTCAACAACGTTCCGGGACAGGGGGCAAGAAGATACGCAGTATTTT. Amino acids: CASSISTTFRDRGQEDTQYF.

The rearrangement uses TRBV19 and TRBJ1-5; 11 bases map to TRBD1. With V trimmed by 6 bases and J by 4 bases, 14 bases remained unmatched. CDR1 and CDR2 (germline): LNHDA, SQIVND (reference sequence). This CDR3 comprises 18 residues. The DNA of the CDR3 is TGTGCCAGTAGCGATACCGCTCCCGGGACAGGGGGTAATCAGCCCCAGCATTTT. It codes for CASSDTAPGTGGNQPQHF. Full variable domain (rest looked up from reference TRBV19 and TRBJ1-5): DGGITQSPKYLFRKEGQNVTLSCEQNLNHDAMYWYRQDPGQGLRLIYYSQIVNDFQKGDIAEGYSVSREKKESFPLTVTSAQKNPTAFYLCASSDTAPGTGGNQPQHFGDGTRLSIL.

The chain links TRBV30 to TRBJ1-2; D unresolved. The CDR3 contains 17 residues. V gave up 0 bases and J gave up 1 base, with 18 bases separating them. Germline V gene lookup returns CDR1 GTSNPN and CDR2 SVGIG (reference sequence). CDR3 region: CAWSVRLTGLDNYGYTF. The CDR3 region has the DNA TGTGCCTGGAGTGTAAGGCTGACGGGGTTGGATAACTATGGCTACACCTTC.

This sequence joins TRBV10-1 and TRBJ2-1, with 8 bases fitting TRBD2. Trimming took 9 bases from V and 4 from J; bases not matched to a gene: 11. CDR1 and CDR2 (germline): WNHNN, SYGVQD (reference sequence). CDR3 size: 15 residues. CDR3 coding DNA: TGCGCCAGAGGAACAGCGGGAGACCGGTACAATGAGCAGTTCTTC. Its translation is CARGTAGDRYNEQFF.

The rearrangement joins TRBV6-5 to TRBJ1-1, with D maybe TRBD1 (6 bases). This CDR3 contains 14 residues. V was pared by 2 bases and J by 4 bases, with 11 bases between. The germline V gene encodes CDR1 MNHEY and CDR2 SVGAGI. The CDR3 DNA reads TGTGCCAGCAGTTACGGGGGGCTGGGCACTGAAGCTTTCTTT. Its protein is CASSYGGLGTEAFF.

The rearrangement joins TRBV5-1 to TRBJ2-5, with 7 bases that match TRBD1. V lost 0 bases to trimming and J lost 9 bases; unmatched junction nucleotides: 8. The length of the CDR3 is 14 residues. Germline CDR1 is SGHRS and CDR2 is YFSETQ. For the CDR3, the DNA is TGCGCCAGCAGCTTGGGGACCTCGCAGGGGGCCCAGTACTTC. Its protein product is CASSLGTSQGAQYF.

This sequence joins TRBV7-2 and TRBJ2-2; 7 bases match TRBD2. Germline CDR1 reads SGHTA; CDR2 reads FQGNSA. V gave up 1 base and J gave up 6 bases; unmatched junction bases: 5. The CDR3 totals 15 residues. The CDR3 coding sequence is TGTGCCAGCAGCTTAGATGCGGGAGTGGCCGGGGAGCTGTTTTTT. This gives the protein CASSLDAGVAGELFF.

The chain carries TRBV5-4 and TRBJ2-7, with 13 bases identical to TRBD2. V lost 4 bases to trimming and J lost 3 bases; unmatched junction nucleotides: 4. This CDR3 spans 15 amino acids. CDR1 is SGHNT, CDR2 YYREEE, per germline (reference sequence). The CDR3 DNA is TGTGCCAGCAGCCGAGGGACTAGCGGGATCTACGAGCAGTACTTC. It translates to CASSRGTSGIYEQYF. Filled out from reference TRBV5-4 and TRBJ2-7, the complete variable domain reads ETGVTQSPTHLIKTRGQQVTLRCSSQSGHNTVSWYQQALGQGPQFIFQYYREEENGRGNFPPRFSGLQFPNYSSELNVNALELDDSALYLCASSRGTSGIYEQYFGPGTRLTVT.

V gene TRBV11-2 combines with J gene TRBJ1-1; D not resolved. Per the germline V gene, CDR1 is SGHAT and CDR2 is FQNNGV. The CDR3 loop spans 13 amino acids. Trimming removed 5 bases from V and 2 bases from J, with 9 bases in between. CDR3: CASSPHLNTEAFF. The CDR3, as DNA: TGTGCCAGCAGCCCCCATTTAAACACTGAAGCTTTCTTT.

The chain links TRBV10-3 to TRBJ1-3, with a tentative D call TRBD1 (5 bases). The CDR3 is 13 amino acids. The V gene lost 8 bases and the J gene lost 4 bases, with 12 bases spanning the gap. Germline V gene sequence: CDR1 ENHRY, CDR2 SYGVKD. The CDR3 loop reads CAIGDRTGNTIYF. The DNA for the CDR3 is TGTGCCATCGGAGACAGAACAGGAAACACCATATATTTT.

The genes are TRBV4-1 and TRBJ1-2; D uncertain. The V gene lost 3 bases and the J gene lost 3 bases, with 17 bases spanning the gap. Germline values: CDR1 MGHRA, CDR2 YSYEKL. This CDR3 has 16 residues. The CDR3 loop reads CASSQTDGRRHYGYTF. CDR3 nucleotides: TGCGCCAGCAGCCAGACGGACGGACGTCGACACTATGGCTACACCTTC.

This chain joins TRBV27 and TRBJ1-5, with D maybe TRBD1 (5 bases). Germline values: CDR1 MNHEY, CDR2 SMNVEV (reference sequence). V lost 6 bases and J 3 bases, leaving 18 bases between the germline ends. The CDR3 consists of 16 residues. The CDR3 bases are TGTGCCAGCAGCCCTATTGGGGGGGGGATCAATCAGCCCCAGCATTTT. Protein: CASSPIGGGINQPQHF.

The V gene is TRBV7-2, the J gene TRBJ2-2; 10 nucleotides line up with TRBD1. The germline gives CDR1 SGHTA, CDR2 FQGNSA. The CDR3 consists of 17 residues. V gave up 0 bases and J gave up 1 base; unmatched junction bases: 2. In DNA, the CDR3 is TGTGCCAGCAGCTTAGCTCGGGACAGGGGGAACACCGGGGAGCTGTTTTTT. This sequence encodes CASSLARDRGNTGELFF. Together with reference TRBV7-2 and TRBJ2-2, the CDR3 gives the full variable domain: GAGVSQSPSNKVTEKGKDVELRCDPISGHTALYWYRQSLGQGLEFLIYFQGNSAPDKSGLPSDRFSAERTGGSVSTLTIQRTQQEDSAVYLCASSLARDRGNTGELFFGEGSRLTVL.

This chain uses TRBV5-1 with TRBJ2-3; 10 nucleotides align to TRBD2. Germline V CDR1 and CDR2: SGHRS, YFSETQ. The length of the CDR3 is 19 residues. V lost 1 base and J lost 2; bases outside the gene matches: 13. CDR3 nucleotide sequence: TGCGCCAGCAGCTTGAAACACCCTGGACTAGCGGTCCTCACAGATACGCAGTATTTT. Encoded protein: CASSLKHPGLAVLTDTQYF. Drawing the rest from reference TRBV5-1 and TRBJ2-3, the complete variable domain is KAGVTQTPRYLIKTRGQQVTLSCSPISGHRSVSWYQQTPGQGLQFLFEYFSETQRNKGNFPGRFSGRQFSNSRSEMNVSTLELGDSALYLCASSLKHPGLAVLTDTQYFGPGTRLTVL.

The chain is built from TRBV5-1 and TRBJ1-5; the D gene is possibly TRBD1 (6 bases). The CDR3 sequence is 15 residues long. V gave up 2 bases and J gave up 5 bases, with 14 bases separating them. In germline, CDR1 is SGHRS, CDR2 YFSETQ. For the CDR3, the DNA is TGCGCCAGCAGCTTCACTACAGGGCAGGATCAGCCCCAGCATTTT. Translated, it gives CASSFTTGQDQPQHF.

The chain recombines TRBV10-3 with TRBJ1-1; no reliable D call. Looked up from germline, CDR1 is ENHRY and CDR2 is SYGVKD. Trimming shortened V by 11 bases and J by 0 bases, and 13 bases separated the two germline ends. This CDR3 spans 13 amino acids. DNA of the CDR3: TGTGCCGTAGGGAATTCGGTGAACACTGAAGCTTTCTTT. It is translated as CAVGNSVNTEAFF.